Below are 20 T cell receptor beta chains sequenced from a single sample in a study of T cells in Graves' hyperthyroidism and ophthalmopathy. Regions amplified from RNA transcripts were the TCR beta CDR3 regions. A set of HTBI primers served as the primers for a first-round RT-PCR of the TCR CDR3. TCRdb fed the multiplex PCR reads into MiXCR, producing one record per CDR3 protein. Counted here are more than 500,000 distinct CDR3 sequences, roughly 16% occurring once; the ten biggest clones make up 25% to 30%. The sequenced sample consisted of blood. These receptors all come from a woman aged 25-40 years with Graves' ophthalmopathy.

A word on this clonotype: Just one base apart from a much larger clone, this may be a read error. CDR3 protein: CASSNRGYEQCF. Here the CDR3 DNA reads TGTGCCAGCAGTAACAGGGGCTACGAGCAGTGCTTC. J is TRBJ2-7 and V is TRBV6-2 or TRBV6-3; TRBD1 matches 7 bases. CDR1 and CDR2 from the germline V gene are MNHEY and SVGEGT. The CDR3 covers 12 residues.

This clonotype was found a few times. V usage is TRBV9 and J usage is TRBJ2-7; D remains ambiguous. Germline assignment: CDR1 SGDLS and CDR2 YYNGEE. This CDR3 comprises 14 residues. Trimming stripped 4 bases from V and 3 bases from J, with 14 bases between. The CDR3 nucleotides are TGTGCCAGCAGCCCCAAGGGTATAAACTACGAGCAGTACTTC. Translating it yields CASSPKGINYEQYF.

The chain is built from TRBV29-1 and TRBJ2-3; D remains unclear. Trimming removed 4 bases from V and 4 bases from J, with 12 bases in between. CDR1 is SQVTM and CDR2 is ANQGSEA in the germline V gene. This CDR3 comprises 13 residues. DNA for the CDR3: TGCAGCGTTGTCAGGCAGGTTCCAGATACGCAGTATTTT. Its translation is CSVVRQVPDTQYF.

In its sample, this clonotype was seen many times. V gene TRBV7-2 combines with J gene TRBJ2-1; 7 bases map to TRBD1. V lost 6 bases to trimming and J lost 5 bases; unmatched junction nucleotides: 1. Germline assignment: CDR1 SGHTA and CDR2 FQGNSA. CDR3 length equals 12 residues. The CDR3 is CASRGTDNEQFF. CDR3 in DNA: TGTGCCAGCAGAGGGACAGACAATGAGCAGTTCTTC.

In its sample, this clonotype was seen many times. The rearrangement uses TRBV28 and TRBJ1-2; 8 nucleotides line up with TRBD1. V lost 4 bases and J lost 5; bases outside the gene matches: 9. Per germline, CDR1 MDHEN and CDR2 SYDVKM. The CDR3 is made up of 15 amino acids. The CDR3, as DNA: TGTGCCAGCAGTTACCCTGGACAGGGCGGGTATGGCTACACCTTC. It is translated as CASSYPGQGGYGYTF.

This clonotype was detected ten times or more. This sequence joins TRBV12-3 or TRBV12-4 and TRBJ1-6; tentative D call: TRBD1 (5 bases). The CDR3 runs to 14 residues. V lost 2 bases and J 10 bases, leaving 12 bases between the germline ends. The DNA for the CDR3 is TGTGCCAGCAGTTTAAAGGGGAAAGGATCACCCCTCCACTTT. Protein sequence: CASSLKGKGSPLHF.

This clonotype came up a few times. The rearrangement uses TRBV7-8 and TRBJ2-7, with 8 nucleotides matching TRBD1. The CDR3 consists of 15 residues. The junction had 8 bases not matched to a gene; V was cut back by 3 bases and J by 4 bases. Germline V gene sequence: CDR1 SGHVS, CDR2 FQNEAQ. The CDR3: CASSFGQGMGYEQYF. CDR3 nucleotides: TGTGCCAGCAGCTTTGGACAGGGTATGGGTTACGAGCAGTACTTC.

This clonotype has a handful of counts. The V call is TRBV12-3 or TRBV12-4, the J call TRBJ2-3; D may be TRBD1 (6 bases). This CDR3 is built from 13 residues. V dropped 4 bases and J dropped 3 bases, with 8 bases sitting between them. CDR3 region: CASSYTGTDTQYF. CDR3 DNA: TGTGCCAGCAGTTATACAGGGACAGATACGCAGTATTTT.

This clonotype was recorded many times. The chain joins TRBV27 to TRBJ1-6, with 7 bases aligning to TRBD1. The germline V gene encodes CDR1 MNHEY and CDR2 SMNVEV (reference sequence). The V gene end was trimmed by 6 bases and the J gene end by 7 bases; junction bases not matched to a gene: 6. This CDR3 comprises 14 residues. This CDR3 reads CASSQTGNNSPLHF. CDR3 nucleotides: TGTGCCAGCAGCCAGACAGGGAACAATTCACCCCTCCACTTT.

In the case of this clonotype: This could be a read error, since a much larger clone is one nucleotide away. This chain connects TRBV7-2 to TRBJ2-7, with D possibly being TRBD2 (5 bases). The CDR3 sequence is 15 residues long. Germline V gene lookup returns CDR1 SGHTA and CDR2 FQGNSA. V lost 2 bases and J lost 6, with 17 bases in between. CDR3: CASSLSGGGLCEQYF. DNA for the CDR3: TGTGCCAGCAGCTTAAGTGGAGGCGGCCTTTGCGAGCAGTACTTC. Based on the CDR3 plus reference TRBV7-2 and TRBJ2-7, the full variable domain is GAGVSQSPSNKVTEKGKDVELRCDPISGHTALYWYRQSLGQGLEFLIYFQGNSAPDKSGLPSDRFSAERTGGSVSTLTIQRTQQEDSAVYLCASSLSGGGLCEQYFGPGTRLTVT.

This chain uses TRBV25-1 with TRBJ2-2; tentatively, D is TRBD2 (5 bases). CDR1 MGHDK and CDR2 SYGVNS come from the germline V gene. This CDR3 has 12 amino acids. The ends were cut back, 8 bases at V and 7 bases at J, with 11 bases in the middle. CDR3 loop: CASRSGSGELFF. The CDR3 coding sequence is TGTGCCAGCCGCTCGGGAAGCGGGGAGCTGTTTTTT.

This clonotype was seen only a few times. The chain recombines TRBV6-1 with TRBJ2-7; the D call may be TRBD1 or TRBD2 (5 bases each). The germline CDR1 and CDR2 sequences are MNHNS and SASEGT. The CDR3 totals 16 residues. The V end was cut by 6 bases, the J end by 5 bases, with 23 bases between. Here the CDR3 reads CASSLTRGRGKNEQYF. The CDR3 nucleotides are TGTGCCAGCAGCCTCACGAGGGGACGTGGGAAAAACGAGCAGTACTTC.

The chain carries TRBV10-3 and TRBJ2-1; D is unresolved. V lost 10 bases and J 6 bases, leaving 16 bases between the germline ends. This CDR3 spans 13 amino acids. Germline V lookup: CDR1 ENHRY, CDR2 SYGVKD. The CDR3 sequence is CATEDGGSNEQFF. CDR3 DNA sequence: TGTGCCACCGAGGACGGCGGTTCCAATGAGCAGTTCTTC.

The table lists this clonotype with many counts. J is TRBJ1-5 and V is TRBV30; possibly TRBD1 for D (5 bases). Between the trimmed V and J ends, which lost 0 bases and 6 bases, there was a span of 9 bases. Germline V gives CDR1 GTSNPN, CDR2 SVGIG (reference sequence). The CDR3 runs to 13 residues. The CDR3 is CAWSVGGSQPQHF. The CDR3 DNA sequence: TGTGCCTGGAGTGTGGGGGGGAGTCAGCCCCAGCATTTT.

This clonotype was seen only a few times. The chain couples TRBV6-2 or TRBV6-3 to TRBJ2-5, with TRBD2 matching 11 bases. J gave up 5 bases and V 4 bases, and 12 bases lay outside the gene matches. The CDR3 runs to 17 residues. In germline, CDR1 is MNHEY, CDR2 SVGEGT. CDR3 region: CASSSEPGLAAGETQYF. CDR3 nucleotide sequence: TGTGCCAGCAGTTCCGAACCGGGACTAGCGGCGGGGGAGACCCAGTACTTC.

This clonotype has at least ten counts. The chain carries TRBV28 and TRBJ2-7; D could derive from TRBD1 or TRBD2 (5 bases each). CDR3 length: 13 residues. Trimming pared 4 bases from V and 2 bases from J, leaving 9 bases between. Germline V gene sequence: CDR1 MDHEN, CDR2 SYDVKM. The CDR3 here is CASSSQGAYEQYF. CDR3 DNA: TGTGCCAGCAGTTCTCAGGGAGCCTACGAGCAGTACTTC.

The genes are TRBV28 and TRBJ1-5; possibly TRBD1 for D (5 bases). V was shortened by 6 bases and J by 3 bases, with 18 bases between the two germline ends. Looked up from germline, CDR1 is MDHEN and CDR2 is SYDVKM. The CDR3 is made up of 16 amino acids. The CDR3 region is CASRRRFGGPNQPQHF. The CDR3 DNA sequence: TGTGCCAGCAGGAGGAGATTCGGGGGTCCCAATCAGCCCCAGCATTTT.

V gene TRBV27 combines with J gene TRBJ2-1, with unresolved D. CDR3 length equals 17 residues. V lost 2 bases, J lost 8 bases, and 22 bases lay in between. Per the germline V gene, CDR1 is MNHEY and CDR2 is SMNVEV (reference sequence). DNA for the CDR3: TGTGCCAGCAGTTTACGTCCCCCATCGAATACGTACGATGAGCAGTTCTTC. This translates into CASSLRPPSNTYDEQFF.

This clonotype was counted many times. The rearrangement joins TRBV7-2 to TRBJ2-7, with 12 bases identical to TRBD1. The V gene's germline CDR1 is SGHTA and CDR2 FQGNSA. The CDR3 runs to 16 residues. The trim removed 4 bases at V and 5 bases at J, leaving 9 bases unmatched. In DNA form, the CDR3 reads TGTGCCAGCAGCTATGTCCGGGACAGGGGGCACCACGAGCAGTACTTC. This encodes CASSYVRDRGHHEQYF. The entire variable domain, with the rest obtained from reference TRBV7-2 and TRBJ2-7, is as follows: GAGVSQSPSNKVTEKGKDVELRCDPISGHTALYWYRQSLGQGLEFLIYFQGNSAPDKSGLPSDRFSAERTGGSVSTLTIQRTQQEDSAVYLCASSYVRDRGHHEQYFGPGTRLTVT.

This clonotype has a handful of counts. CDR3 loop: CSAREVYTGELFF. CDR3 coding DNA: TGCAGTGCTAGAGAAGTTTACACCGGGGAGCTGTTTTTT. This sequence joins TRBV20-1 and TRBJ2-2; D call uncertain. Trimming removed 0 bases from V and 3 bases from J, with 5 bases in between. Per germline, CDR1 DFQATT and CDR2 SNEGSKA (reference sequence). The CDR3 totals 13 residues.